The clone carrying this TCR beta chain was counted many times. Its antigen is as yet unknown. These data originate in a study of T cells in Graves' hyperthyroidism and ophthalmopathy. Study observations and caveats: The model made its ophthalmopathy prediction, and onset followed a median about 6 months later.

Amplification of TCR beta CDR3 regions used RNA as the template. HTBI primers were employed in a first-round RT-PCR of the TCR CDR3. A single record per CDR3 protein comes from TCRdb applying MiXCR to the multiplex PCR reads. In the table there are about 350,000 distinct CDR3 sequences, roughly 15% of which are singletons. The sample comprised blood. The source is a young woman with Graves' hyperthyroidism that later progressed to Graves' ophthalmopathy.

Written as DNA, the CDR3 is TGCGCCAGCAGCACCCGGGACAGGGGGCGTTGGAGGGAGCTGTTTTTT. It is translated as CASSTRDRGRWRELFF. The chain recombines TRBV4-1 with TRBJ2-2, with TRBD1 matching over 12 bases. The V segment lost 5 bases and the J segment 9 bases; nucleotides outside the gene matches: 10. CDR3 length: 16 amino acids. CDR1 and CDR2 from the germline V gene are MGHRA and YSYEKL.